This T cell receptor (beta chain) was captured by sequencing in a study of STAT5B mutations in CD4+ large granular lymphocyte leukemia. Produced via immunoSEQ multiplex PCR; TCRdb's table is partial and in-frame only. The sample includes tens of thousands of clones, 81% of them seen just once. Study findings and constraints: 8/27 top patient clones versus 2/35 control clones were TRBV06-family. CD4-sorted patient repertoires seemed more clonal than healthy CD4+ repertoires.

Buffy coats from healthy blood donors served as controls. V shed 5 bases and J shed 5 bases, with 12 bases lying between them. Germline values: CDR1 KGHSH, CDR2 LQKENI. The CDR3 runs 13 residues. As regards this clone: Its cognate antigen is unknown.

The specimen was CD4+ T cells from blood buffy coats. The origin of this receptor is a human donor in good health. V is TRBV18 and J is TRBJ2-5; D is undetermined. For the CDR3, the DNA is TGTGCCAGCTCAGCTAGATCTTTCGAGACCCAGTACTTC. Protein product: CASSARSFETQYF.